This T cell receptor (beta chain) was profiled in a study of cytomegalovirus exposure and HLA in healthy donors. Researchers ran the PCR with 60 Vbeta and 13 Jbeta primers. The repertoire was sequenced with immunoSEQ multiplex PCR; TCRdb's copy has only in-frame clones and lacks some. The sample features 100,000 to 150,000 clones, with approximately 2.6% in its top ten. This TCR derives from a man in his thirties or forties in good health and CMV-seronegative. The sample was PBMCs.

As DNA, the CDR3 is TGTGCCAGCAGTAAGGGACTAGAAATCTACAATGAGCAGTTCTTC. The encoded protein is CASSKGLEIYNEQFF. J is TRBJ2-1 and V is TRBV6-6; TRBD2 matches 8 bases. CDR3 size: 15 residues. The trim removed 5 bases at V and 3 bases at J, leaving 6 bases unmatched. Germline CDR1 is MNHNY and CDR2 is SVGAGI (reference sequence).